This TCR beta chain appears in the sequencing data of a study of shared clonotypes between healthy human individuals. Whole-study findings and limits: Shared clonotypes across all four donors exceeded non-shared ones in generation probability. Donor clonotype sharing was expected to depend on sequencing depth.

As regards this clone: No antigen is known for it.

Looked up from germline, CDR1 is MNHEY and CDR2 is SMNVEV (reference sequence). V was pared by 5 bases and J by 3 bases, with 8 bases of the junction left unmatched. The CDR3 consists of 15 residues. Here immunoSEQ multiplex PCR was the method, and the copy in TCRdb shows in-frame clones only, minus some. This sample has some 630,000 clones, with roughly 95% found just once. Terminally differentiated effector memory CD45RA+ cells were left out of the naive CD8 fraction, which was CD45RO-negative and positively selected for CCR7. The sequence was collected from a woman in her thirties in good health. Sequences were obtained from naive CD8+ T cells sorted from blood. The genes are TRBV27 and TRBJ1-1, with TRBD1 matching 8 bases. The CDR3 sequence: CASSLAPTGDTEAFF. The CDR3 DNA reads TGTGCCAGCAGTCTAGCACCGACAGGGGACACTGAAGCTTTCTTT.